Sequencing of this T cell receptor beta chain was carried out in a study of CD8 T cells in ankylosing spondylitis. TCRdb re-called the 5' RACE reads through MiXCR, storing one row per CDR3 protein. This sample yields about 240,000 distinct CDR3 sequences, of which under 30% are seen a single time; approximately 0.61% belongs to the top ten. This clonotype was seen a few times. Its antigen is not identified. General study results and limits: Characteristic of ankylosing spondylitis blood, it appeared, was a TCR beta motif comprising several highly homologous variants.

Germline CDR1 DFQATT, CDR2 SNEGSKA (reference sequence). The CDR3 has 12 amino acids. V was pared by 6 bases and J by 4 bases, with 13 bases between. The V gene is TRBV20-1, the J gene TRBJ2-7; a possible D gene is TRBD1 (6 bases). The material sequenced was blood, either unsorted or a sorted T cell fraction (not recorded which). The source is a male donor with ankylosing spondylitis or in good health (not recorded which). CDR3 amino acids: CSATPGQYEQYF. CDR3 nucleotide sequence: TGCAGTGCCACACCCGGACAGTACGAGCAGTACTTC.